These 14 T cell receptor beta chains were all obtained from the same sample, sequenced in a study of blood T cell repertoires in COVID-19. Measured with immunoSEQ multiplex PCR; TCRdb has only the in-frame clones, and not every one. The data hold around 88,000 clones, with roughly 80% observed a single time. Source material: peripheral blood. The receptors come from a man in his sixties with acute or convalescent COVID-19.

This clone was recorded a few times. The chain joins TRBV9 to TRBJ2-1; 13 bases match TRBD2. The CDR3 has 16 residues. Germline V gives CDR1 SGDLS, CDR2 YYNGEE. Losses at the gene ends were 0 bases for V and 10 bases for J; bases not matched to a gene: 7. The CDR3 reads CASSVGGTSGNYEQFF. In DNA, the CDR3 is TGTGCCAGCAGCGTAGGAGGGACTAGCGGGAATTACGAGCAGTTCTTC.

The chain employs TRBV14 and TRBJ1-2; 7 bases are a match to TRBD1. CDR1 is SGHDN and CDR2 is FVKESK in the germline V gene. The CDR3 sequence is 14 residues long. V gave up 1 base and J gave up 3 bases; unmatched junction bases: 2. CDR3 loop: CASSQGGTDYGYTF. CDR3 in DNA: TGTGCCAGCAGCCAAGGGGGGACAGACTATGGCTACACCTTC.

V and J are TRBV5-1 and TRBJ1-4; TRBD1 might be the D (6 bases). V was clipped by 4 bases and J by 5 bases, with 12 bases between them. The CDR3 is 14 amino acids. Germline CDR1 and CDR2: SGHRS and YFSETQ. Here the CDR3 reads CASSPGDKNEKLFF. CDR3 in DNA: TGCGCCAGCAGCCCCGGGGACAAAAATGAAAAACTGTTTTTT.

The CDR3 sequence: CASSNGGRGYTF. The CDR3 DNA follows: TGTGCCAGCAGTAACGGGGGGCGAGGCTACACCTTC. The V and J genes are TRBV27 and TRBJ1-2; TRBD1 might be the D (6 bases). CDR1 and CDR2 from the germline V gene are MNHEY and SMNVEV (reference sequence). V dropped 5 bases and J dropped 8 bases, with 12 bases sitting between them. The CDR3 has 12 residues.

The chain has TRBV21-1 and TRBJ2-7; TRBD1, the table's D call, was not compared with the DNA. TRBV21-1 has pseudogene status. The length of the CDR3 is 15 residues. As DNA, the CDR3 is TGTGCCAGCAGCAAACAGGGAAGGCGTGGCTACGAGCAGTACTTC. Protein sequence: CASSKQGRRGYEQYF.

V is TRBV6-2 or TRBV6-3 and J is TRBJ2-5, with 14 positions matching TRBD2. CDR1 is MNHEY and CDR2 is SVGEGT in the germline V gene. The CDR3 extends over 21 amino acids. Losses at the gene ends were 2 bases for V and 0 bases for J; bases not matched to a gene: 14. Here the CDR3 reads CASSYHTGTSGRAGYQETQYF. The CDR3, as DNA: TGTGCCAGCAGTTACCATACCGGGACTAGCGGGAGAGCGGGGTACCAAGAGACCCAGTACTTC.

The CDR3 region has the DNA TGTGCCAGCAGTCCCTTTAGGACAGAACGCAACTATGGCTACACCTTC. The encoded protein is CASSPFRTERNYGYTF. V usage is TRBV6-2 or TRBV6-3 and J usage is TRBJ1-2, with D perhaps TRBD1 (6 bases). Trimming shortened V by 5 bases and J by 2 bases, and 18 bases separated the two germline ends. This CDR3 spans 16 amino acids. Looked up from germline, CDR1 is MNHEY and CDR2 is SVGEGT.

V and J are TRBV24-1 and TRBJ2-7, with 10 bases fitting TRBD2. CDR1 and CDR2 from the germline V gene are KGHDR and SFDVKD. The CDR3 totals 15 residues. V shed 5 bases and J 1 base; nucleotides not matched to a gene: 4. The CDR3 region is CATSARAGGSYEQYF. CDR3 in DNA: TGTGCCACCAGTGCGAGAGCGGGAGGGTCCTACGAGCAGTACTTC.

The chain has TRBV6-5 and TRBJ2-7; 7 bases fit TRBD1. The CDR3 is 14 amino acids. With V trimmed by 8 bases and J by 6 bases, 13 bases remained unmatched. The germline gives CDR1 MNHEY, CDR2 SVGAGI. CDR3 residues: CASLQGPGMGEQYF. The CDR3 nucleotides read TGTGCCAGCCTACAGGGGCCGGGGATGGGCGAGCAGTACTTC.

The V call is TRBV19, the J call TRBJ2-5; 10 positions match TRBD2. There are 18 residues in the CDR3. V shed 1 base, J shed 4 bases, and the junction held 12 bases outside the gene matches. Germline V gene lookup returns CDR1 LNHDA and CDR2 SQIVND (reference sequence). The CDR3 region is CASSIGRSSGGVRETQYF. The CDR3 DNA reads TGTGCCAGTAGTATAGGTCGATCTAGCGGGGGTGTTCGAGAGACCCAGTACTTC.

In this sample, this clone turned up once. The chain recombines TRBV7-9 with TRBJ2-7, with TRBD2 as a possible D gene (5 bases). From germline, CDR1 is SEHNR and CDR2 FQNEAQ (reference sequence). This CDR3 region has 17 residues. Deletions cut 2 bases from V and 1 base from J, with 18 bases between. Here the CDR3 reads CASSLWPTGSRSYEQYF. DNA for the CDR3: TGTGCCAGCAGCTTATGGCCTACTGGGAGTAGGTCCTACGAGCAGTACTTC.

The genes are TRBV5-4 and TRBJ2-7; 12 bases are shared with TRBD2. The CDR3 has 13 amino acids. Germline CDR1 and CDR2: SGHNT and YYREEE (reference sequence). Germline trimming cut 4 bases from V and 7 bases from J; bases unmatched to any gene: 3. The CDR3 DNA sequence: TGTGCCAGCAGCCTAGGACTAGCGGGGGAGCAGTACTTC. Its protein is CASSLGLAGEQYF.

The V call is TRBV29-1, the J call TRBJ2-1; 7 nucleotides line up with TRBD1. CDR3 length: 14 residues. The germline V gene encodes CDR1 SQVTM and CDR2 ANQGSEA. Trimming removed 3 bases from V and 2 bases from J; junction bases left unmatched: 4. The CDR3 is CSVEGDSAYNEQFF. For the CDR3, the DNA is TGCAGCGTTGAGGGGGACAGCGCCTACAATGAGCAGTTCTTC.

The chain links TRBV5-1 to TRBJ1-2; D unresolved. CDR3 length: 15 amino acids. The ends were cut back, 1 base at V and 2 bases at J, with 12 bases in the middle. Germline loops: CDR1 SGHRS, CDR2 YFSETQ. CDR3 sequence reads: CASSLNRGYNYGYTF. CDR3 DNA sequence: TGCGCCAGCAGCTTGAATCGCGGTTACAACTATGGCTACACCTTC.